Listed below are T cell receptor beta chains from one sample, sequenced in a study of shared clonotypes between healthy human individuals. Profiled with immunoSEQ multiplex PCR; TCRdb holds only in-frame clones, not every one. The sample has roughly 490,000 clones; 79% are singletons. The sequenced sample was PBMCs. Receptor source: a woman aged 40 to 50 in good health. Some clones in this sample may be carry-over from other donors' samples. CDR3s include the opening cysteine and the closing phenylalanine or tryptophan. The order of the fields is clone size, V gene, D gene, J gene, CDR3 protein, CDR3 DNA. The D gene is left open where the match is weak. The size field is filled for only some rows; it gives once, few, many or a size class.

.	TRBV28	.	TRBJ2-3	CASSHLTGRGTDTQYF	TGTGCCAGCAGTCACCTGACAGGGAGGGGCACAGATACGCAGTATTTT
.	TRBV14	.	TRBJ2-7	CASSQVGGSYEQYF	TGTGCCAGCAGCCAAGTAGGGGGGTCCTACGAGCAGTACTTC
few	TRBV7-8	TRBD2	TRBJ2-2	CASSPPSGRVNTGELFF	TGTGCCAGCAGCCCCCCTAGCGGGAGGGTGAACACCGGGGAGCTGTTTTTT
.	TRBV5-1	.	TRBJ2-5	CASSLVSNPSQETQYF	TGCGCCAGCAGCTTGGTTTCGAATCCCTCACAAGAGACCCAGTACTTC
.	TRBV10-3	.	TRBJ2-7	CAISSVPGEHNEQYF	TGTGCCATCAGTTCGGTCCCCGGAGAACACAACGAGCAGTACTTC
.	TRBV20-1	.	TRBJ2-7	CSARRGREQYF	TGCAGTGCTAGACGGGGGAGGGAGCAGTACTTC
.	TRBV29-1	TRBD1	TRBJ1-2	CSDGTGWGYTF	TGCAGCGATGGGACAGGGTGGGGCTACACCTTC
.	TRBV7-9	.	TRBJ1-4	CASSLPWDGEKLFF	TGTGCCAGCAGCTTACCATGGGACGGGGAAAAACTGTTTTTT
.	TRBV15	.	TRBJ1-4	CATSRGDTTNEKLFF	TGTGCCACCAGCAGAGGGGACACTACTAATGAAAAACTGTTTTTT
.	TRBV6-1	.	TRBJ1-2	CASSPDRTTIGGYTF	TGTGCCAGCAGCCCCGATCGGACAACTATTGGTGGCTACACCTTC
.	TRBV9	.	TRBJ2-7	CASSVGQGSREQYF	TGTGCCAGCAGCGTAGGTCAGGGCAGCCGCGAGCAGTACTTC
.	TRBV21-1	.	TRBJ2-2	CASSKGVDRTGELFF	TGTGCCAGCAGCAAAGGGGTGGACAGAACCGGGGAGCTGTTTTTT
many	TRBV10-2	TRBD2	TRBJ2-1	CASSDPGLAGDSGRQFF	TGCGCCAGCAGTGATCCTGGACTAGCGGGAGATAGCGGGAGGCAGTTCTTC
.	TRBV29-1	.	TRBJ1-1	CSVSSANTEAFF	TGCAGCGTTTCCTCAGCGAACACTGAAGCTTTCTTT
.	TRBV7-9	.	TRBJ2-5	CASSLDRGSHPKETQYF	TGTGCCAGCAGCTTAGACCGGGGATCTCACCCAAAAGAGACCCAGTACTTC
.	TRBV19	.	TRBJ2-2	CASSIGVRNRELFF	TGTGCCAGTAGTATAGGAGTTCGAAATCGGGAGCTGTTTTTT
.	TRBV4-1	.	TRBJ1-2	CASSPPGGQGSGGYTF	TGCGCCAGCAGCCCCCCCGGGGGGCAGGGGTCGGGTGGCTACACCTTC
.	TRBV6-6	.	TRBJ2-6	CASSSPETAGANVLTF	TGTGCCAGCAGTTCCCCCGAGACAGCCGGGGCCAACGTCCTGACTTTC
many	TRBV4-1	.	TRBJ2-3	CASSQSPLRGTDTQYF	TGCGCCAGCAGCCAATCCCCATTGAGAGGCACAGATACGCAGTATTTT
.	TRBV27	.	TRBJ1-2	CASSLLGADGYTF	TGTGCCAGCAGTTTATTAGGGGCGGATGGCTACACCTTC
.	TRBV7-8	TRBD2	TRBJ2-1	CASSSRLAGDNYNEQFF	TGTGCCAGCAGCTCCAGACTAGCGGGGGATAACTACAATGAGCAGTTCTTC
.	TRBV19	.	TRBJ2-7	CASSTGGFDEQYF	TGTGCCAGTAGTACTGGGGGCTTCGACGAGCAGTACTTC
.	TRBV5-6	TRBD1	TRBJ2-2	CASSPTGAGGELFF	TGTGCCAGCAGCCCCACAGGGGCGGGCGGGGAGCTGTTTTTT
.	TRBV15	TRBD1	TRBJ2-3	CATSKYTQGAGTDTQYF	TGTGCCACCAGCAAGTACACACAGGGGGCGGGCACAGATACGCAGTATTTT
.	TRBV28	.	TRBJ2-7	CASSFPASYEQYF	TGTGCCAGCAGTTTCCCGGCTAGCTACGAGCAGTACTTC
.	TRBV4-2	.	TRBJ2-3	CASSQGGASTDTQYF	TGTGCCAGCAGCCAAGGGGGAGCCAGCACAGATACGCAGTATTTT
.	TRBV30	.	TRBJ1-2	CAWTGNYGYTF	TGTGCCTGGACAGGGAACTATGGCTACACCTTC
few	TRBV27	.	TRBJ2-2	CASSRGASGTGELFF	TGTGCCAGCAGCCGCGGAGCGAGCGGCACCGGGGAGCTGTTTTTT
many	TRBV4-3	.	TRBJ1-1	CASSPQGSTTEAFF	TGCGCCAGCAGCCCCCAGGGTAGTACCACTGAAGCTTTCTTT
.	TRBV28	TRBD2	TRBJ2-1	CASSLWRGASYNEQFF	TGTGCCAGCAGTTTATGGCGGGGGGCGAGCTACAATGAGCAGTTCTTC
many	TRBV10-3	TRBD1	TRBJ2-3	CAIKPGQNTDTQYF	TGTGCCATCAAGCCGGGACAGAACACAGATACGCAGTATTTT
.	TRBV6-5	.	TRBJ2-7	CASRRTGSSYEQYF	TGTGCCAGCAGGAGGACGGGGAGCTCCTACGAGCAGTACTTC
.	TRBV5-4	.	TRBJ1-3	CASSLGHKNSGNTIYF	TGTGCCAGCAGCTTGGGACATAAAAACTCTGGAAACACCATATATTTT
few	TRBV2	TRBD1	TRBJ1-1	CASSWDRSAFF	TGTGCCAGCAGCTGGGACAGGTCAGCTTTCTTT
.	TRBV6-5	.	TRBJ2-7	CASSPWAEQYF	TGTGCCAGCAGCCCTTGGGCCGAGCAGTACTTC
.	TRBV19	TRBD2	TRBJ2-5	CASSRGLAYQETQYF	TGTGCCAGTAGTCGGGGACTAGCCTACCAAGAGACCCAGTACTTC
.	TRBV19	TRBD2	TRBJ2-3	CASSHLAGRGTDTQYF	TGTGCCAGTAGTCATCTAGCGGGAAGAGGCACAGATACGCAGTATTTT
.	TRBV11-2	.	TRBJ2-5	CASSFPGTLRQETQYF	TGTGCCAGCAGCTTCCCAGGAACTTTACGACAAGAGACCCAGTACTTC
.	TRBV7-2	.	TRBJ2-1	CASSLAGTGLAGTPYNEQFF	TGTGCCAGCAGCTTAGCGGGGACAGGGCTAGCGGGGACTCCCTACAATGAGCAGTTCTTC